These 15 T cell receptor beta chains share one sample of origin, sequenced in a study of human T cells and chemical hapten exposure (dated by TCRdb to the early 2020s). Explained via the paper, the time point label denotes: patch test 3, about 24 weeks after DPC sensitization. This specimen's treatment or condition label, per the study, means: therapeutic diphenylcyclopropenone sensitization with weekly scalp DPC. Libraries were constructed by RACE. The instrument given in TCRdb is NextSeq 500. The raw public data were reprocessed by TCRdb itself: fastp quality trimming at Q25, MiXCR clonotype calling, in-frame beta chains only. Entries that share a CDR3 protein sequence are merged under the most common genes and DNA. The sample has more than 80,000 distinct CDR3 sequences on record, approximately 11% of them singletons. Approximately 3.5% of the sample goes to the ten largest clones. The sequences come from whole blood, collected in connection with sensitization to the hapten diphenylcyclopropenone (DPC). The receptors derive from a woman aged 45-65 years with alopecia areata. Some clones in this sample may be carry-over from other donors' samples.

The rearrangement uses TRBV9 and TRBJ2-3; 9 positions agree with TRBD2. CDR1 SGDLS and CDR2 YYNGEE come from the germline V gene. V shed 0 bases and J 0 bases; nucleotides not matched to a gene: 2. The CDR3 is 16 amino acids. The CDR3 region is CASSVVTSGSTDTQYF. CDR3 bases: TGTGCCAGCAGCGTAGTAACTAGCGGGAGCACAGATACGCAGTATTTT.

This clonotype was recorded a few times. V is TRBV20-1 and J is TRBJ2-1; D is perhaps TRBD1 (5 bases). This CDR3 has 14 amino acids. Germline V lookup: CDR1 DFQATT, CDR2 SNEGSKA (reference sequence). V lost 0 bases and J 6 bases, leaving 12 bases between the germline ends. This CDR3 reads CSARDPRRANEQFF. CDR3 nucleotides: TGCAGTGCTAGAGATCCCCGCAGGGCCAATGAGCAGTTCTTC.

Of note for this clonotype: A much larger clone lies a single base off, so this may be a read error. V usage is TRBV18 and J usage is TRBJ2-2; D may correspond to TRBD1 or TRBD2 (5 bases each). Germline CDR1 is KGHSH and CDR2 is LQKENI. V was shortened by 5 bases and J by 0 bases, with 10 bases between the two germline ends. The CDR3 is 15 amino acids. The CDR3 coding sequence is TGTGCCAGCTCAGAAGGGACCCCGAACACCGGGGAGCTGTTTTTT. It codes for CASSEGTPNTGELFF.

The sample holds many counts of this clonotype. This sequence joins TRBV19 and TRBJ2-1; D is possibly TRBD1 (6 bases). Germline V gene data show CDR1 as LNHDA and CDR2 as SQIVND (reference sequence). The CDR3 sequence is 14 residues long. Trimming pared 6 bases from V and 3 bases from J, leaving 12 bases between. CDR3 region: CASRSGTNYNEQFF. The DNA for the CDR3 is TGTGCCAGTAGATCGGGGACAAACTACAATGAGCAGTTCTTC.

The chain couples TRBV5-7 to TRBJ2-7; tentatively, D is TRBD2 (6 bases). TRBV5-7 is assigned to the ORF class and has an uncertain function. The CDR3 is 15 amino acids. Trimming left V 1 base short and J 5 bases short, with 16 bases between. The CDR3 is CASSLSSSGVHEQYF. CDR3 nucleotide sequence: TGTGCCAGCAGCTTGTCTAGCTCGGGAGTCCACGAGCAGTACTTC.

The chain employs TRBV5-1 and TRBJ2-2, with D tentatively TRBD2 (5 bases). The CDR3 has 15 amino acids. Germline loops: CDR1 SGHRS, CDR2 YFSETQ. V was clipped by 1 base and J by 6 bases, with 13 bases between them. This CDR3 is CASSLLGISAGELFF. In nucleotides, the CDR3 is TGCGCCAGCAGCTTGCTCGGGATTAGCGCCGGGGAGCTGTTTTTT.

This rearrangement joins TRBV6-2 or TRBV6-3 to TRBJ2-3; no clear D gene. From germline, CDR1 is MNHEY and CDR2 SVGEGT. The CDR3 has 12 amino acids. The ends were cut back, 2 bases at V and 7 bases at J, with 7 bases in the middle. The CDR3: CASSYLDNTQYF. In nucleotides, the CDR3 is TGTGCCAGCAGTTACCTGGATAATACGCAGTATTTT.

This clonotype appeared a few times. The chain carries TRBV20-1 and TRBJ2-1, with 8 bases identical to TRBD2. The germline CDR1 and CDR2 sequences are DFQATT and SNEGSKA (reference sequence). The J segment lost 7 bases and the V segment lost 5 bases, leaving 10 bases of the junction unmatched. This CDR3 has 14 amino acids. CDR3 DNA: TGCAGTGCTGGGGGGCGGGAGGCACTGAATGAGCAGTTCTTC. Translation gives CSAGGREALNEQFF.

The gene calls are TRBV30 and TRBJ1-1, with 7 bases matching TRBD1. The V gene end was trimmed by 8 bases and the J gene end by 1 base; junction bases not matched to a gene: 7. The CDR3 length is 13 residues. Germline lookup yields CDR1 GTSNPN and CDR2 SVGIG (reference sequence). This CDR3 reads CAVQRGQNTEAFF. DNA of the CDR3: TGTGCCGTCCAGAGGGGGCAGAACACTGAAGCTTTCTTT.

Many counts were recorded for this clonotype. J is TRBJ2-1 and V is TRBV4-2; 11 positions agree with TRBD2. Germline trimming cut 4 bases from V and 4 bases from J; bases unmatched to any gene: 12. CDR3 size: 18 residues. Per the germline V gene, CDR1 is LGHNA and CDR2 is YNFKEQ. The CDR3 nucleotides read TGTGCCAGCAGCCCGATTGGCCCGGGACTAGCGGAGTACAATGAGCAGTTCTTC. Encoded protein: CASSPIGPGLAEYNEQFF.

This clonotype was counted at least ten times. This chain joins TRBV10-1 and TRBJ2-1; 11 positions agree with TRBD2. The CDR3 runs to 16 residues. From germline, CDR1 is WNHNN and CDR2 SYGVQD (reference sequence). With V trimmed by 5 bases and J by 3 bases, 6 bases remained unmatched. The CDR3 DNA follows: TGCGCCAGCAGTTCCGCCGGGACTAGCGGCTACAATGAGCAGTTCTTC. The encoded protein is CASSSAGTSGYNEQFF.

This sequence joins TRBV9 and TRBJ2-3; 8 positions match TRBD1. The CDR3 totals 13 residues. V was pared by 3 bases and J by 6 bases, with 3 bases of the junction left unmatched. The germline CDR1 and CDR2 sequences are SGDLS and YYNGEE. CDR3 sequence: CASSAAGGDTQYF. The CDR3, as DNA: TGTGCCAGCAGCGCGGCAGGGGGCGATACGCAGTATTTT.

This clonotype has a count of ten or more. The chain carries TRBV5-4 and TRBJ2-1, with 10 bases that match TRBD2. Germline lookup yields CDR1 SGHNT and CDR2 YYREEE (reference sequence). The CDR3 is made up of 15 amino acids. After removal of 2 bases from V and 6 bases from J, the junction contained 5 bases not matched to a gene. CDR3 nucleotide sequence: TGTGCCAGCAGCTTTTCTAGCGGGAGTGTCAATGAGCAGTTCTTC. This sequence encodes CASSFSSGSVNEQFF. The entire variable domain, with the rest obtained from reference TRBV5-4 and TRBJ2-1, is as follows: ETGVTQSPTHLIKTRGQQVTLRCSSQSGHNTVSWYQQALGQGPQFIFQYYREEENGRGNFPPRFSGLQFPNYSSELNVNALELDDSALYLCASSFSSGSVNEQFFGPGTRLTVL.

With respect to this clonotype: It may be a read error: a sequence one base away is much more abundant. This chain uses TRBV11-3 with TRBJ2-1, with D perhaps given as TRBD1 or TRBD2 (5 bases each). Germline loops: CDR1 SGHNT, CDR2 YENEEA. CDR3 length: 15 amino acids. V dropped 5 bases and J dropped 5 bases, with 16 bases sitting between them. This CDR3 reads CASSPRDRGDNEQFF. CDR3 nucleotides: TGTGCCAGCAGCCCCAGGGATCGGGGCGACAATGAGCAGTTCTTC.

This clonotype has only a few counts. The chain uses TRBV29-1 and TRBJ2-7; the D is unclear. The CDR3 is 13 residues long. V lost 0 bases and J lost 3, with 9 bases in between. Germline values: CDR1 SQVTM, CDR2 ANQGSEA. CDR3 residues: CSVEDGGNYEQYF. The CDR3 nucleotides are TGCAGCGTTGAAGACGGTGGGAACTACGAGCAGTACTTC.